Below, 20 T cell receptor beta chains from the same sample are listed, as sequenced in a study of cytomegalovirus exposure and HLA in healthy donors. Method: immunoSEQ multiplex PCR; TCRdb's copy keeps in-frame clones and lacks some. The table lists 200,000 to 300,000 clones, 86% of them singletons, with roughly 1.2% in the top ten. The sample taken for sequencing was PBMCs. These receptors all come from a woman aged 25 to 39 in good health and CMV-seropositive.

In this sample, this clone turned up once. The chain employs TRBV29-1 and TRBJ2-7; 7 bases agree with TRBD2. V shed 5 bases, J shed 3 bases, and the junction held 4 bases outside the gene matches. The CDR3 consists of 12 residues. Germline V gene data show CDR1 as SQVTM and CDR2 as ANQGSEA. The CDR3 loop is CSVSGDLYEQYF. CDR3 DNA: TGCAGCGTTAGCGGGGACCTCTACGAGCAGTACTTC.

The V call is TRBV5-8, the J call TRBJ2-5; D is possibly TRBD1 (6 bases). The CDR3 is 15 amino acids. In germline, CDR1 is SGHTS, CDR2 YDEGEE. Trimming pared 6 bases from V and 7 bases from J, leaving 22 bases between. The CDR3 nucleotides read TGTGCCAGCACCGCCGACAGGTTGGGATCGGGGACCCAGTACTTC. It specifies CASTADRLGSGTQYF.

This clone has only one observation. Other nucleotide sequences in the sample specify the same CDR3. The gene calls are TRBV30 and TRBJ1-4; D might be TRBD1 (6 bases). The V end was cut by 0 bases, the J end by 7 bases, with 9 bases between. The CDR3 consists of 13 residues. CDR1 and CDR2 (germline): GTSNPN, SVGIG (reference sequence). The CDR3 sequence: CAWSVQGAEKLFF. CDR3 bases: TGTGCCTGGAGTGTACAGGGTGCTGAAAAACTGTTTTTT.

The gene calls are TRBV5-1 and TRBJ2-7; 9 bases line up with TRBD1. Trimming took 4 bases from V and 3 from J; bases not matched to a gene: 11. The germline gives CDR1 SGHRS, CDR2 YFSETQ. This CDR3 is 16 amino acids long. CDR3: CASSGRDRDVFYEQYF. Here the CDR3 DNA reads TGCGCCAGCAGCGGGCGGGACAGGGATGTTTTCTACGAGCAGTACTTC.

The chain recombines TRBV4-1 with TRBJ2-7; no reliable D call. The CDR3 spans 13 residues. Per germline, CDR1 MGHRA and CDR2 YSYEKL. Trimming cost V 3 bases and J 6 bases, with 12 bases left between them. This chain's CDR3 is CASSQALETEQYF. Here the CDR3 DNA reads TGCGCCAGCAGCCAGGCTTTGGAGACCGAGCAGTACTTC.

This chain links TRBV5-1 with TRBJ2-1; 10 positions match TRBD2. V lost 0 bases, J lost 2 bases, and 8 bases stayed unmatched. This CDR3 has 18 amino acids. CDR1 and CDR2 (germline): SGHRS, YFSETQ. The CDR3 loop reads CASSLGGRAGGPYNEQFF. The CDR3, as DNA: TGCGCCAGCAGCTTGGGGGGGAGAGCGGGAGGGCCCTACAATGAGCAGTTCTTC.

This clone has just one count. The V call is TRBV10-3, the J call TRBJ2-7, with D possibly matching TRBD2 (6 bases). V lost 3 bases, J lost 5 bases, and 8 bases lay in between. The CDR3 is 12 residues long. CDR1 is ENHRY, CDR2 SYGVKD, per germline. The CDR3 coding sequence is TGTGCCATCAGTGAAGGAGGGGACGAGCAGTACTTC. Amino acid sequence: CAISEGGDEQYF.

The V and J genes are TRBV25-1 and TRBJ1-1, with D tentatively TRBD1 (5 bases). This CDR3 contains 14 residues. V dropped 1 base and J dropped 5 bases, with 11 bases sitting between them. Germline assignment: CDR1 MGHDK and CDR2 SYGVNS. CDR3 in DNA: TGTGCCAGCAGTGAATCCGGGGGAGGAACTGAAGCTTTCTTT. It is translated as CASSESGGGTEAFF.

The chain carries TRBV6-1 and TRBJ1-2, with TRBD1 matching over 8 bases. Germline CDR1 is MNHNS and CDR2 is SASEGT. The junction had 9 bases not matched to a gene; V was cut back by 1 base and J by 8 bases. CDR3 length: 15 residues. The CDR3 loop is CASSEGDRPGVGYTF. In DNA form, the CDR3 reads TGTGCCAGCAGTGAAGGGGACAGGCCCGGAGTGGGCTACACCTTC.

The chain recombines TRBV29-1 with TRBJ2-1, with TRBD2 identical over 10 bases. Unmatched junction bases numbered 9, after V lost 0 bases and J lost 4 bases. The CDR3 is made up of 17 amino acids. Looked up from germline, CDR1 is SQVTM and CDR2 is ANQGSEA. CDR3 sequence: CSVEDELSSGRYNEQFF. DNA for the CDR3: TGCAGCGTTGAAGATGAACTTTCTAGCGGGAGATACAATGAGCAGTTCTTC.

This sequence joins TRBV7-9 and TRBJ2-1; the match to TRBD1 covers 7 bases. Germline CDR1 reads SEHNR; CDR2 reads FQNEAQ (reference sequence). This CDR3 region has 11 residues. J gave up 15 bases and V 5 bases, and 7 bases lay outside the gene matches. The CDR3 sequence is CASSQGDMAFF. DNA for the CDR3: TGTGCCAGCAGCCAGGGGGACATGGCGTTCTTC.

A few counts support this clone. This chain joins TRBV11-3 and TRBJ2-7; possible D gene TRBD2, 6 bases. The CDR3 spans 13 residues. Trimming cost V 3 bases and J 0 bases, with 6 bases left between them. Germline loops: CDR1 SGHNT, CDR2 YENEEA. CDR3 region: CASSLDYSYEQYF. Written as DNA, the CDR3 is TGTGCCAGCAGCTTGGACTACTCCTACGAGCAGTACTTC.

This chain links TRBV7-9 with TRBJ2-2; TRBD2 matches 12 bases. The junction had 7 bases not matched to a gene; V was cut back by 4 bases and J by 4 bases. The V gene's germline CDR1 is SEHNR and CDR2 FQNEAQ (reference sequence). CDR3 length equals 17 residues. CDR3 loop: CASSSRGLAGFTGELFF. The CDR3 nucleotides read TGTGCCAGCAGCTCCCGCGGACTAGCGGGATTCACCGGGGAGCTGTTTTTT.

V usage is TRBV5-1 and J usage is TRBJ1-1; 7 bases are shared with TRBD1. Germline CDR1 is SGHRS and CDR2 is YFSETQ. Trimming cost V 0 bases and J 7 bases; bases outside gene matches: 9. The CDR3 contains 15 residues. The CDR3 loop is CASSLGSPTGNEAFF. The CDR3 DNA is TGCGCCAGCAGCTTGGGGTCGCCGACAGGGAATGAAGCTTTCTTT.

The DNA of the CDR3 is TGTGCCAGCGAGTCTAGCGGGATATATACGCAGTATTTT. Its protein product is CASESSGIYTQYF. The genes are TRBV6-6 and TRBJ2-3; 9 bases align to TRBD2. Trimming cost V 8 bases and J 7 bases; bases outside gene matches: 7. This CDR3 has 13 amino acids. The germline V gene encodes CDR1 MNHNY and CDR2 SVGAGI (reference sequence).

The chain combines TRBV28 with TRBJ2-1, with D perhaps matching TRBD2 (6 bases). Between the trimmed V and J ends, which lost 6 bases and 8 bases, there was a span of 14 bases. Per the germline V gene, CDR1 is MDHEN and CDR2 is SYDVKM. The CDR3 is 13 amino acids. The chain's CDR3 is CASSPVGRDEQFF. CDR3 bases: TGTGCCAGCAGCCCAGTCGGGAGAGATGAGCAGTTCTTC. The variable domain in full, completed from reference TRBV28 and TRBJ2-1, reads DVKVTQSSRYLVKRTGEKVFLECVQDMDHENMFWYRQDPGLGLRLIYFSYDVKMKEKGDIPEGYSVSREKKERFSLILESASTNQTSMYLCASSPVGRDEQFFGPGTRLTVL.

The V call is TRBV10-2, the J call TRBJ2-3, with 7 positions matching TRBD2. The J segment lost 4 bases and the V segment lost 0 bases, leaving 4 bases of the junction unmatched. CDR1 WSHSY and CDR2 SAAADI come from the germline V gene. The CDR3 length is 15 residues. This CDR3 reads CASSESRLASDTQYF. CDR3 DNA sequence: TGCGCCAGCAGTGAGTCTCGACTAGCCTCAGATACGCAGTATTTT.

The sample holds a few counts of this clone. The chain joins TRBV7-2 to TRBJ2-2, with 7 bases that match TRBD2. CDR1 and CDR2 (germline): SGHTA, FQGNSA. This CDR3 spans 15 amino acids. The J segment lost 5 bases and the V segment lost 0 bases, leaving 3 bases of the junction unmatched. CDR3 in DNA: TGTGCCAGCAGCTTAGCAGCGGGGAGGACCGGGGAGCTGTTTTTT. Translation gives CASSLAAGRTGELFF.

This rearrangement joins TRBV27 to TRBJ2-1, with a tentative D call TRBD1 (6 bases). Trimming cost V 8 bases and J 4 bases, with 21 bases left between them. Germline V CDR1 and CDR2: MNHEY, SMNVEV (reference sequence). The CDR3 totals 16 residues. CDR3 coding DNA: TGTGCCAGCCGACGCCCAGGCAGGGGAGCTTACAATGAGCAGTTCTTC. Its translation is CASRRPGRGAYNEQFF.

The chain joins TRBV6-1 to TRBJ1-2, with 8 bases fitting TRBD1. Germline V gives CDR1 MNHNS, CDR2 SASEGT. The CDR3 runs 14 residues. Germline trimming cut 3 bases from V and 8 bases from J; bases unmatched to any gene: 8. The CDR3 is CASSDSVRGQGYTF. The CDR3 DNA reads as TGTGCCAGCAGTGATTCCGTCAGGGGGCAGGGCTACACCTTC.